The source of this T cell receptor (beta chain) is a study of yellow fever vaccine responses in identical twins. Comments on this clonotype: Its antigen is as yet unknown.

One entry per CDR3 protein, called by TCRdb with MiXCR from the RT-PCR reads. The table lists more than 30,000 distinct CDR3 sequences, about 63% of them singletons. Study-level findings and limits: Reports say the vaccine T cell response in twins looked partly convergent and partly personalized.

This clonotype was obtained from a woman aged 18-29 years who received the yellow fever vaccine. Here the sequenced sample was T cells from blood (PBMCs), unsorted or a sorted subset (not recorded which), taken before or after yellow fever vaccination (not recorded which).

The CDR3: CASSSYGTDSGNTIYF. CDR3 nucleotides: TGTGCCAGCAGCTCATACGGGACAGACTCTGGAAACACCATATATTTT. This chain links TRBV7-1 with TRBJ1-3, with 7 bases that match TRBD1. TRBV7-1 belongs to the ORF category, with a function that is uncertain. This CDR3 contains 16 residues. The junction had 4 bases not matched to a gene; V was cut back by 2 bases and J by 0 bases.